This T cell receptor beta chain was sequenced in a study of blood T cell repertoires in COVID-19. Only in-frame clones appear in the TCRdb table, and some are missing; sequencing was by immunoSEQ multiplex PCR. The data show approximately 190,000 clones, with under 90% seen just once and about 6.9% held by the top ten. V dropped 2 bases and J dropped 4; count of bases not matched to a gene: 5. Germline CDR1 and CDR2: SEHNR and FQNEAQ (reference sequence). The CDR3 length is 15 residues. This sequence joins TRBV7-9 and TRBJ1-2; 9 bases align to TRBD1. The TCR comes from a man aged 60-69 years with acute or convalescent COVID-19. Sequencing input: peripheral blood. CDR3 sequence (DNA): TGTGCCAGCAGCTTAACGGGACAGGGTACCTATGGCTACACCTTC. Translating gives CASSLTGQGTYGYTF.